This TCR beta chain stems from a study of metastatic and nonmetastatic thyroid tumors. TCRdb re-analyzed the PCR reads using MiXCR. The table includes 85,000 to 95,000 clones, 14% to 15% detected once. All patients were treatment-naive before thyroid surgery. This clone occurred a few times. The clonotype originates from a female donor with papillary thyroid cancer or a benign thyroid nodule (not recorded which). Some clones in this sample may be carry-over from other donors' samples. Sequenced: blood.

CDR3 sequence (DNA): TGTGCCAGCAGCCAAACCCGGGGGGCACCTGTCACAGATACGCAGTATTTT. Encoded protein: CASSQTRGAPVTDTQYF. V is TRBV4-2 and J is TRBJ2-3; tentative D call: TRBD2 (7 bases). The V gene lost 2 bases and the J gene lost 2 bases, with 17 bases spanning the gap. Germline V gene sequence: CDR1 LGHNA, CDR2 YNFKEQ. The length of the CDR3 is 17 residues.